The present T cell receptor (beta chain) was sequenced within a study of T cell repertoires in cytomegalovirus infection. Whole-study context: Recently identified HLA-C-restricted CMV epitopes and well-studied HLA-B-restricted CMV epitopes were used by the study.

This clonotype was observed many times. Its antigen is unidentified. The CDR3 is 16 amino acids. Germline CDR1 SGHTA, CDR2 FQGNSA. Trimming took off 1 base at V and 1 base at J, with 12 bases between the two ends. TCRdb reprocessed the reads with MiXCR, giving one entry per CDR3 protein. The profile covers about 770,000 distinct CDR3 sequences, with under 35% appearing a single time and roughly 14% taken by the ten largest. The input for sequencing was cultured CD8+ T cells from PBMCs, taken from culture after CMV antigen stimulation. V and J are TRBV7-2 and TRBJ2-3; no definite D call. This receptor was taken from a human donor in good health (CMV status not recorded). Some clones in this sample may be carry-over from other donors' samples. CDR3 nucleotide sequence: TGTGCCAGCAGCTTAGAAAAGGTCACTGGCACAGATACGCAGTATTTT. This translates into CASSLEKVTGTDTQYF.